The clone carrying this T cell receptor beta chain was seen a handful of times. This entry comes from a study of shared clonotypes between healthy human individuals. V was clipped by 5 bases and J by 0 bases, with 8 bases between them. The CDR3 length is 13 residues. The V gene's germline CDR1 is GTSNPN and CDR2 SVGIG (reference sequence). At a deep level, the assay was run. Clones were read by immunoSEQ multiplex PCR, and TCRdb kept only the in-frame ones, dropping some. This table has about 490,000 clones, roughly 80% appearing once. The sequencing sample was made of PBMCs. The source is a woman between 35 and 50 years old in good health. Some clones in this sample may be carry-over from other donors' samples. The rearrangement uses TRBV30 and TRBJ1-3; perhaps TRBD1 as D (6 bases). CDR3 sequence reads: CAWEGDSGNTIYF. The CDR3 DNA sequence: TGTGCCTGGGAGGGGGACTCTGGAAACACCATATATTTT.